The 21 T cell receptor beta chains in this list originate from one sample, sequenced in a study of tumor-infiltrating lymphocytes in primary liver carcinoma. Co-extraction of RNA and DNA was performed on about 19-30 mg of unsorted bulk tissue. With around 450 ng total RNA as template and a constant-region primer, TCR beta cDNA was made. Sequencing libraries for TCR beta derived from three nested multiplex PCR rounds that used slightly modified ARM-PCR. The first two PCR rounds used TRBV1-TRBV30 forward primers with a C-beta reverse primer, around 10 cycles each. TCRdb analysed the multiplex PCR reads with MiXCR anew, one entry per CDR3 protein. The data contain approximately 110,000 distinct CDR3 sequences, around 60% of them seen just once; the ten biggest clones take up about a tenth. Sequences were obtained from liver tumor tissue from sampling region 1. Subset meaning: tumor region T1, superior pole. Source of these receptors: a woman aged 60-75 years with primary liver carcinoma and hepatitis B virus infection.

The V call is TRBV6-1, the J call TRBJ1-5, with no clear D. This CDR3 has 16 residues. Germline V gene data show CDR1 as MNHNS and CDR2 as SASEGT. The V end was cut by 8 bases, the J end by 6 bases, with 23 bases between. Here the CDR3 reads CASRWWAPCLPQPQHF. The CDR3 DNA is TGTGCCAGCCGATGGTGGGCCCCGTGTCTACCTCAGCCCCAGCATTTT.

The chain combines TRBV10-3 with TRBJ2-1, with 13 nucleotides matching TRBD2. CDR3 length: 17 residues. Germline CDR1 and CDR2: ENHRY and SYGVKD. Trimming cost V 6 bases and J 9 bases; bases outside gene matches: 14. The CDR3 spells CAISLGTSGKSRSEQFF. The CDR3 DNA sequence: TGTGCCATCAGCCTCGGGACTAGCGGGAAGAGTCGGAGTGAGCAGTTCTTC.

Comment on this clonotype: A much larger clone lies a single base off, so this may be a read error. This chain uses TRBV6-1 with TRBJ2-5; D unresolved. V was pared by 7 bases and J by 5 bases, with 11 bases between. Germline V gives CDR1 MNHNS, CDR2 SASEGT. This CDR3 has 12 amino acids. The CDR3 nucleotides read TGTGCCAGCACCTTAGGTTATGAGACCCAGTACTTC. Residues: CASTLGYETQYF.

As regards this clonotype: The germline gene is not matched at one end of the junction; a read error may be the cause. The V call is TRBV11-2, the J call TRBJ2-3; TRBD2 matches at 9 bases. Per the germline V gene, CDR1 is SGHAT and CDR2 is FQNNGV. The CDR3 length is 18 residues. CDR3 region: CASSARAGGRGGTETQYF. In nucleotides, the CDR3 is TGTGCCAGCAGCGCAAGGGCTGGCGGGAGGGGAGGAACAGAAACGCAGTATTTT.

This clonotype appeared many times. This chain uses TRBV4-1 with TRBJ2-7; 8 nucleotides agree with TRBD1. CDR3 length: 16 residues. Germline-derived CDR1 and CDR2 are MGHRA and YSYEKL. The V gene end was trimmed by 1 base and the J gene end by 3 bases; junction bases not matched to a gene: 8. The CDR3 coding sequence is TGCGCCAGCAGCCAAGGGGCCGGACAGGGAGGCTACGAGCAGTACTTC. Residues: CASSQGAGQGGYEQYF.

On this clonotype itself: Given the absence of the conserved phenylalanine or tryptophan at the CDR3 end, a read error is likely. The chain uses TRBV11-2 and TRBJ2-3, with TRBD1 as a possible D gene (6 bases). Deletions cut 4 bases from V and 4 bases from J, with 18 bases between. The CDR3 contains 16 residues. The germline V gene has CDR1 SGHAT and CDR2 FQNNGV. This CDR3 is CASSSTRLKGADTQYS. In nucleotides, the CDR3 is TGTGCCAGCAGCTCAACCCGGTTAAAGGGGGCAGATACGCAGTATTCC.

A remark on this clonotype: The junction does not match germline at one end; this may be a read error. The chain couples TRBV11-3 to TRBJ2-1, with TRBD2 matching 9 bases. The CDR3 runs 15 residues. The germline CDR1 and CDR2 sequences are SGHNT and YENEEA. This CDR3 is CVSSLGTSNINEQFF. In DNA form, the CDR3 reads TGTGTCAGCAGCCTAGGGACTAGCAACATAAATGAGCAGTTCTTC.

This sequence joins TRBV18 and TRBJ2-3; D is uncertain. Germline assignment: CDR1 KGHSH and CDR2 LQKENI. The V gene lost 6 bases and the J gene lost 3 bases, with 19 bases spanning the gap. The CDR3 runs to 16 residues. The CDR3 sequence: CASSFLGLVGTDTQYF. The CDR3, as DNA: TGTGCCAGCTCCTTCTTAGGTCTAGTGGGAACAGATACGCAGTATTTT. The whole variable domain, filled in from reference TRBV18 and TRBJ2-3, reads NAGVMQNPRHLVRRRGQEARLRCSPMKGHSHVYWYRQLPEEGLKFMVYLQKENIIDESGMPKERFSAEFPKEGPSILRIQQVVRGDSAAYFCASSFLGLVGTDTQYFGPGTRLTVL.

This rearrangement joins TRBV11-2 to TRBJ2-6, with D perhaps matching TRBD2 (6 bases). CDR3 length equals 16 residues. Trimming took 11 bases from V and 4 from J, leaving 21 bases between them. Germline values: CDR1 SGHAT, CDR2 FQNNGV. The CDR3 sequence: CAGNLRGTSGANVLTF. CDR3 in DNA: TGTGCCGGCAACCTCCGAGGGACTTCAGGGGCCAACGTCCTGACTTTC.

The chain's CDR3 is CASSKLGGNQPQHF. Here the CDR3 DNA reads TGTGCCAGCAGCAAACTTGGAGGGAATCAGCCCCAGCATTTT. This chain joins TRBV7-3 and TRBJ1-5, with D unresolved. Per the germline V gene, CDR1 is SGHTA and CDR2 is FQGTGA. Between the trimmed V and J ends, which lost 5 bases and 4 bases, there was a span of 12 bases. The CDR3 contains 14 residues.

This chain uses TRBV4-1 with TRBJ2-6; D is undetermined. The CDR3 is made up of 14 amino acids. The ends were cut back, 11 bases at V and 7 bases at J, with 18 bases in the middle. The germline V gene has CDR1 MGHRA and CDR2 YSYEKL. CDR3 bases: TGCGCCGGGTCGGCCTACTCTGTTGCCAACGTCCTGACTTTC. It yields the protein CAGSAYSVANVLTF.

Details on this clonotype: The conserved final phenylalanine or tryptophan is absent from the CDR3, which likely points to a read error. V usage is TRBV11-2 and J usage is TRBJ1-1; TRBD1 matches at 7 bases. This CDR3 is built from 15 residues. CDR1 SGHAT and CDR2 FQNNGV come from the germline V gene. CDR3 bases: TGTGCCAGCAGCACCGAAAGGACAGGAGGGACTGGAGCTTTCTCT. The encoded protein is CASSTERTGGTGAFS.

As for this clonotype: An end of the junction does not agree with germline; a read error may underlie this. V usage is TRBV14 and J usage is TRBJ2-1, with D possibly TRBD2 on 6 matching bases. Germline CDR1 is SGHDN and CDR2 is FVKESK. The CDR3 is 16 residues long. The CDR3 sequence is CANSHVGGTGLGEQFF. CDR3 coding DNA: TGTGCCAACAGCCATGTGGGCGGGACTGGCCTTGGTGAGCAGTTCTTC.

This clonotype appeared many times. J is TRBJ1-6 and V is TRBV5-5; no definite D call. Trimming pared 1 base from V and 3 bases from J, leaving 11 bases between. The germline V gene has CDR1 SGHKS and CDR2 YYEKEE (reference sequence). There are 16 residues in the CDR3. CDR3 in amino acids: CASSLRTENYNSPLHF. The CDR3 bases are TGTGCCAGCAGCTTGAGGACGGAAAACTATAATTCACCCCTCCACTTT.

Worth noting for this clonotype: This could be a read error, since a much larger clone is one nucleotide away. V usage is TRBV29-1 and J usage is TRBJ2-5; D is ambiguous. V was cut by 8 bases and J by 2 bases, with 18 bases left in between. There are 14 residues in the CDR3. The germline gives CDR1 SQVTM, CDR2 ANQGSEA. CDR3 nucleotides: TGCAGCACCTACTCTTCGGCGTTACAAGAGACCCAGTACTTC. Translating it yields CSTYSSALQETQYF.

Concerning this clonotype: The conserved phenylalanine or tryptophan is not found at the CDR3 terminus, so this likely reflects a read error. The CDR3 coding sequence is TGTGCCAGCAGCTTACTTCCCCGGACTAGTCGTAATGAGCAGTTCATC. Encoded protein: CASSLLPRTSRNEQFI. The chain recombines TRBV11-2 with TRBJ2-1, with TRBD2 matching over 7 bases. Germline V gene data show CDR1 as SGHAT and CDR2 as FQNNGV. The CDR3 has 16 amino acids. V trimming: 2 bases; J trimming: 7 bases; junction bases outside the gene matches: 11.

In the case of this clonotype: Given a much more abundant clone one base away, this may be a read error. The V gene is TRBV4-1, the J gene TRBJ2-1, with TRBD2 identical over 14 bases. The CDR3 has 16 amino acids. Looked up from germline, CDR1 is MGHRA and CDR2 is YSYEKL. CDR3 loop: CANSQVGLAGDNEQFF. The CDR3 region has the DNA TGCGCCAACAGCCAAGTGGGACTAGCGGGGGACAATGAGCAGTTCTTC.

The rearrangement links TRBV29-1 to TRBJ2-3; a possible D gene is TRBD1 (5 bases). Trimming pared 7 bases from V and 8 bases from J, leaving 19 bases between. Germline V CDR1 and CDR2: SQVTM, ANQGSEA. The CDR3 sequence is 13 residues long. The CDR3 DNA reads TGCAGCGCACAGGTTCACCCACCAGGTACGCAGTATTTT. Protein sequence: CSAQVHPPGTQYF.

The J gene is TRBJ1-2, the V gene TRBV11-2; 7 positions agree with TRBD1. The germline CDR1 and CDR2 sequences are SGHAT and FQNNGV. This CDR3 contains 15 residues. V lost 2 bases to trimming and J lost 4 bases; unmatched junction nucleotides: 7. CDR3 residues: CASSLQGGYCYGYTF. CDR3 bases: TGTGCCAGCAGCTTACAGGGGGGCTATTGCTATGGCTACACCTTC.

Points on this clonotype: This clone may be a read error of a much larger clone one base away. The chain is built from TRBV29-1 and TRBJ1-1; D not resolved. The CDR3 runs 13 residues. Trimming took off 8 bases at V and 1 base at J, with 14 bases between the two ends. In germline, CDR1 is SQVTM, CDR2 ANQGSEA. CDR3 in amino acids: CSIAWQQNTEAFF. The CDR3 DNA reads TGCAGCATTGCATGGCAGCAGAACACTGAAGCTTTCTTT.

In the case of this clonotype: With a much larger clone just one base away, this may be a read error. The V gene is TRBV5-4, the J gene TRBJ2-7; D might be TRBD1 (6 bases). V gave up 4 bases and J gave up 1 base, with 15 bases separating them. The CDR3 covers 15 residues. Per the germline V gene, CDR1 is SGHNT and CDR2 is YYREEE (reference sequence). CDR3 coding DNA: TGTGCCAGCAGCGTGAACCGGGACAATTCCTACGAGCAGTACTTC. It yields the protein CASSVNRDNSYEQYF.